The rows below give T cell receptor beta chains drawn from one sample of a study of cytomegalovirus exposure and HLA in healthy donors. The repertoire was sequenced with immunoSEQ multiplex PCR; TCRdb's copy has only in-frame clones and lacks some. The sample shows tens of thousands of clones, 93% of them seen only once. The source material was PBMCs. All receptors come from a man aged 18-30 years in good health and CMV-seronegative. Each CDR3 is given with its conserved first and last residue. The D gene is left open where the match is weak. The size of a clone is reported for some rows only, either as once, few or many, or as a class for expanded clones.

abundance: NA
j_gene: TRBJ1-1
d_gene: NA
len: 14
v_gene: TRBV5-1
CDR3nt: TGCGCCAGCAGCTTGGCTGGGGGCGGTTTTGAAGCTTTCTTT
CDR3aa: CASSLAGGGFEAFF

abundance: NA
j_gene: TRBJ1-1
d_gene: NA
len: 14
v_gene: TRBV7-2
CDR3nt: TGTGCCAGCAGCTTAGCAGGGGCGAACACTGAAGCTTTCTTT
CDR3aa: CASSLAGANTEAFF

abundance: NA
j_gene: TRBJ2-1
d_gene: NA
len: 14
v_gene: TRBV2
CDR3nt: TGTGCCAGCAGACGTGAAACAGGGATTAATGAGCAGTTCTTC
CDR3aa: CASRRETGINEQFF

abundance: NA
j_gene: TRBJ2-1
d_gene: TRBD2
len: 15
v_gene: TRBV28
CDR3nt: TGTGCCAGCAGTTTAAGGCTAGCGGGAGCCAATGAGCAGTTCTTC
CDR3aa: CASSLRLAGANEQFF

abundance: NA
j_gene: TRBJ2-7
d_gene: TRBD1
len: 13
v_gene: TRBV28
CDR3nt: TGTGCCAGCAGTTTAGCAGGGGGCTACGAGCAGTACTTC
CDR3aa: CASSLAGGYEQYF

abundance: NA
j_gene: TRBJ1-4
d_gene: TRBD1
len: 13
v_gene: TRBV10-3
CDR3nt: TGTGCTACGAAGGACAGGGCATTAGAAAAACTGTTTTTT
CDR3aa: CATKDRALEKLFF

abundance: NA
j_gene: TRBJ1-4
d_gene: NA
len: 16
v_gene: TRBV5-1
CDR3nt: TGCGCCAGCAGCTTGGGACAGCTTACAACTAATGAAAAACTGTTTTTT
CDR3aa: CASSLGQLTTNEKLFF

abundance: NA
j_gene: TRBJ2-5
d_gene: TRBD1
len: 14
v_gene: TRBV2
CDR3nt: TGTGCCAGCAGTCAACAGACAGGGCAAGAGACCCAGTACTTC
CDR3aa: CASSQQTGQETQYF

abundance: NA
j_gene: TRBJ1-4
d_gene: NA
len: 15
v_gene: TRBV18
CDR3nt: TGTGCCAGCTCACCACCGGACAATACTAATGAAAAACTGTTTTTT
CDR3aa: CASSPPDNTNEKLFF

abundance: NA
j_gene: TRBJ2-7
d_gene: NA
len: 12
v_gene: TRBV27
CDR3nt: TGTGCCAGCAGTTTAATTGGGCGAGAGCAGTACTTC
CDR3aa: CASSLIGREQYF

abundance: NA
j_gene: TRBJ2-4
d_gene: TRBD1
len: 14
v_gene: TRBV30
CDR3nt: TGTGCCTGGAGTACGGGACAGGGCTTGGACATTCAGTACTTC
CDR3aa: CAWSTGQGLDIQYF

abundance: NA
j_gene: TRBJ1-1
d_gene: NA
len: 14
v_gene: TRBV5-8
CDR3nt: TGTGCCAGCAGCTTGGCTTACTTGAACACTGAAGCTTTCTTT
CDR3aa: CASSLAYLNTEAFF

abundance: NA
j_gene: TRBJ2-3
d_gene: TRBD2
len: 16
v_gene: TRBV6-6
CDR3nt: TGTGCCAGCAGCCGAGGGACTAGCGTTCCGCCAGATACGCAGTATTTT
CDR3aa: CASSRGTSVPPDTQYF

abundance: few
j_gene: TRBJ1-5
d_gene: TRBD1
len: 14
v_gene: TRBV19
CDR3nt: TGTGCTCTTGGGGACAGGGTGCGAAATCAGCCCCAGCATTTT
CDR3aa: CALGDRVRNQPQHF

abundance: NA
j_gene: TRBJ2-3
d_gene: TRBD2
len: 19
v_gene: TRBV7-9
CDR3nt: TGTGCCAGCAGCTTACGGCCAAAGACTAGCGGGGCAAGCGTTGATACGCAGTATTTT
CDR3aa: CASSLRPKTSGASVDTQYF

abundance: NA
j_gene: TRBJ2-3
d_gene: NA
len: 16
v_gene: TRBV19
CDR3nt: TGTGCCAGTAGTGGACGGCAGGGGTTGGGCACAGATACGCAGTATTTT
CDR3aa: CASSGRQGLGTDTQYF

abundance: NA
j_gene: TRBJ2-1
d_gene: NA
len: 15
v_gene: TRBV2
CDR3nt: TGTGCCAGCAGTGTGGACAGAGGTTCCTACAATGAGCAGTTCTTC
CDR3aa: CASSVDRGSYNEQFF

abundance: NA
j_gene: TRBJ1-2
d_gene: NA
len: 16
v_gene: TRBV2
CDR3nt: TGTGCCAGCAGTGAAGCGAGGCAGCACATAAACTATGGCTACACCTTC
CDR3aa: CASSEARQHINYGYTF

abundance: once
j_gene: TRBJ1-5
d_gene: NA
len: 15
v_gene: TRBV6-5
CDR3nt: TGTGCCAGCAGTTTTGACAGTTGGAGCAATCAGCCCCAGCATTTT
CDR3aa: CASSFDSWSNQPQHF

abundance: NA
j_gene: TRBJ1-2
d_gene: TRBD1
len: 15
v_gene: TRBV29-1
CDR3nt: TGCAGCGTTGAAGGGGCCGGGACAGGGAACTATGGCTACACCTTC
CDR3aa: CSVEGAGTGNYGYTF

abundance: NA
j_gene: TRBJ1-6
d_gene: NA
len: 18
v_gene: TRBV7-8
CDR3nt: TGTGCCAGCAGCTTTAGCCGGAGGGACGGATCCTATAATTCACCCCTCCACTTT
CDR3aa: CASSFSRRDGSYNSPLHF

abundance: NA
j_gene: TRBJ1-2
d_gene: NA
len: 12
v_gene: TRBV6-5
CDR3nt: TGTGCCAGCAGCCCTAGGGGCGGAGGCTACACCTTC
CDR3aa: CASSPRGGGYTF

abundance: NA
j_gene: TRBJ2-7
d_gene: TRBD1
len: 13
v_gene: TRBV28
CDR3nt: TGTGCCAGTCTTCGGGACAGGCCCTACGAGCAGTACTTC
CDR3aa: CASLRDRPYEQYF

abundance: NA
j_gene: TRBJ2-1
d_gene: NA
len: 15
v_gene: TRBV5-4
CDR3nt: TGTGCCAGCAGCTTGGCGGAGGGACTGTACAATGAGCAGTTCTTC
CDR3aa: CASSLAEGLYNEQFF

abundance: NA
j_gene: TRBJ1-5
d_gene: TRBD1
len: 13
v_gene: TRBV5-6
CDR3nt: TGTGCCAGCAGCTTGACAGGGGATCAGCCCCAGCATTTT
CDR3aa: CASSLTGDQPQHF

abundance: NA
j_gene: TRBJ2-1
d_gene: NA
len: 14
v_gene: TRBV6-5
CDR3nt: TGTGCCAGCAGTTCTGTGGTGCCCGGGAATGAGCAGTTCTTC
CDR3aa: CASSSVVPGNEQFF

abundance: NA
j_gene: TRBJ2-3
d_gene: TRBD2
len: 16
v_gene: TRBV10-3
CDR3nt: TGTGCCATCAGTCAGCCTGGGGCGGGGGGCACAGATACGCAGTATTTT
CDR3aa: CAISQPGAGGTDTQYF

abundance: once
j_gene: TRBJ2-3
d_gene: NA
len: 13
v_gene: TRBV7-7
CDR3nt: TGTGCTAGCAGCTCCAATTGGGAGGATACGCAGTATTTT
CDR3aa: CASSSNWEDTQYF

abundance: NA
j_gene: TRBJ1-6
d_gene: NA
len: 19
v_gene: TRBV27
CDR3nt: TGTGCCAGCAGTTCTGAAACCAACAGAAAATACTCCTATAATTCACCCCTCCACTTT
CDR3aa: CASSSETNRKYSYNSPLHF

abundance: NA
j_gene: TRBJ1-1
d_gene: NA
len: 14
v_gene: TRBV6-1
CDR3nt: TGTGCCAGCAGTGAAGCGTTCGGGAACACTGAAGCTTTCTTT
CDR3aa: CASSEAFGNTEAFF

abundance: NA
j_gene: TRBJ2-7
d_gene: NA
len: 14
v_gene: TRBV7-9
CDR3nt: TGTGCCAGCAGCCCGCGACGCGCTGGGAGGGAGCAGTACTTC
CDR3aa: CASSPRRAGREQYF

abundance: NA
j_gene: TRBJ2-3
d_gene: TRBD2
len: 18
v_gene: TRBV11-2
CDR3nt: TGTGCCAGCAGCTTAGATATGTGGGGGGGTTCTAGCACAGATACGCAGTATTTT
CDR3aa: CASSLDMWGGSSTDTQYF

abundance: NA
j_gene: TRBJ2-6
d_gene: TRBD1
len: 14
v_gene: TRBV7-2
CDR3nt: TGTGCCAGCAGCGGGACAGCTGGGGCCAACGTCCTGACTTTC
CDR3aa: CASSGTAGANVLTF

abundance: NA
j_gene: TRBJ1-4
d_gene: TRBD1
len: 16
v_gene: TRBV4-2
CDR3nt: TGTGCCAGCAGCCAAGGATCCGGGACAGGGGGTGAAAAACTGTTTTTT
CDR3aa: CASSQGSGTGGEKLFF

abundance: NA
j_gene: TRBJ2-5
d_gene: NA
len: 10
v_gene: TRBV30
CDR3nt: TGTGCCTGGTCGGAGGAGACCCAGTACTTC
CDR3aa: CAWSEETQYF

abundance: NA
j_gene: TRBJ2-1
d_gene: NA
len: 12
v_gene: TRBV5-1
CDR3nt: TGCGCCAGCAGCTTGTCTTACAATGAGCAGTTCTTC
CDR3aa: CASSLSYNEQFF

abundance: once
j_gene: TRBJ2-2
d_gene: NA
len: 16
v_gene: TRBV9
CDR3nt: TGTGCCAGCAGCGTAGTAGCACTAGCCCTCCCCGGGGAGCTGTTTTTT
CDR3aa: CASSVVALALPGELFF

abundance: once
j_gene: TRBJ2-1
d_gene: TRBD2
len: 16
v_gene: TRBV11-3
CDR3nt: TGTGCCAGCAGCTTAGCTAGCGGGAGGGCCTACAATGAGCAGTTCTTC
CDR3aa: CASSLASGRAYNEQFF

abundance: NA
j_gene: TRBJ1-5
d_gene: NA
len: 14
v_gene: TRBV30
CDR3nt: TGTGCCTGGAGTTTAGACTTTAGCAATCAGCCCCAGCATTTT
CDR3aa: CAWSLDFSNQPQHF

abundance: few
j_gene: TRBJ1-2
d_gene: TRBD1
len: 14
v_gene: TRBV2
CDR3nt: TGTGCCAGCAGTCCAGGGGGTTTAAAGTATGGCTACACCTTC
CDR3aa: CASSPGGLKYGYTF

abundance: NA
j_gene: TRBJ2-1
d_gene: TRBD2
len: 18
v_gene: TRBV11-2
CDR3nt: TGTGCCAGCAGCTTAGATTCGTGGCTAGCGGGAGTAGGTGATGAGCAGTTCTTC
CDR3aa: CASSLDSWLAGVGDEQFF

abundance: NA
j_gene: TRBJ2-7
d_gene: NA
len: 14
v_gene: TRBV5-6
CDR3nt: TGTGCCAGCAGTTATACGGACAGCTCCTACGAGCAGTACTTC
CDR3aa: CASSYTDSSYEQYF

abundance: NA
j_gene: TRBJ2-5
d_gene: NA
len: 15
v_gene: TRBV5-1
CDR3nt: TGCGCCAGCAGCTCCCAGGGCAGTCTTGAAGAGACCCAGTACTTC
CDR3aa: CASSSQGSLEETQYF

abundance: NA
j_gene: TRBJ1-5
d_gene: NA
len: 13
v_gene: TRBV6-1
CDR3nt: TGTGCCAGCCTGGACCAGGGGAATCAGCCCCAGCATTTT
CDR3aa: CASLDQGNQPQHF

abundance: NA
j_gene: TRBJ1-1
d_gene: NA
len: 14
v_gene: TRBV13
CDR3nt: TGTGCCAGCAGCCCACGGGACACCCTTGGAGGAGCTTTCTTT
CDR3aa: CASSPRDTLGGAFF

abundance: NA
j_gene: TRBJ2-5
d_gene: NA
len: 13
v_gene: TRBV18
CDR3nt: TGTGCCAGCTCACCTCGGGTTGGAGAGACCCAGTACTTC
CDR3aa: CASSPRVGETQYF

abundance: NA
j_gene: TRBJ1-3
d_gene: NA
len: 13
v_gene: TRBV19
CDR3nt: TGTGCCAGTAGTATAGGGCGGGGAAACACCATATATTTT
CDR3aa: CASSIGRGNTIYF

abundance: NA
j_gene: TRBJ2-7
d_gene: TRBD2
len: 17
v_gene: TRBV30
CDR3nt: TGTGCCTGGAGTGTACCCTCCGGCGGGAGAAGTAGCTACGAGCAGTACTTC
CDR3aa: CAWSVPSGGRSSYEQYF

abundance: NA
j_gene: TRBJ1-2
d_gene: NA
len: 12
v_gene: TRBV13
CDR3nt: TGTGCCAGCAGCTTAGGCGTAGAGGGCTACACCTTC
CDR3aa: CASSLGVEGYTF

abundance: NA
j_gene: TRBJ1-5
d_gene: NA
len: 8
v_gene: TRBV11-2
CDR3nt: TGTGCCAGCAGCTCTCCCCATTTT
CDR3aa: CASSSPHF

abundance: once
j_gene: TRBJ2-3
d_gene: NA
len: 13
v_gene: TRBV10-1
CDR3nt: TGCGCCAGCAGTTCCACAAGCACAGATACGCAGTATTTT
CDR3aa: CASSSTSTDTQYF

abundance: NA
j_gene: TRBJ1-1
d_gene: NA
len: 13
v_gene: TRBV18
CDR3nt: TGTGCCAGCTCAGATCGGGGGGTTGCTGAAGCTTTCTTT
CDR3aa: CASSDRGVAEAFF

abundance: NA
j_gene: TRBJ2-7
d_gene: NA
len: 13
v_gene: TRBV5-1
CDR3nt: TGCGCCAGCAGCTTGGTCGTTGACAACGAGCAGTACTTC
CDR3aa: CASSLVVDNEQYF